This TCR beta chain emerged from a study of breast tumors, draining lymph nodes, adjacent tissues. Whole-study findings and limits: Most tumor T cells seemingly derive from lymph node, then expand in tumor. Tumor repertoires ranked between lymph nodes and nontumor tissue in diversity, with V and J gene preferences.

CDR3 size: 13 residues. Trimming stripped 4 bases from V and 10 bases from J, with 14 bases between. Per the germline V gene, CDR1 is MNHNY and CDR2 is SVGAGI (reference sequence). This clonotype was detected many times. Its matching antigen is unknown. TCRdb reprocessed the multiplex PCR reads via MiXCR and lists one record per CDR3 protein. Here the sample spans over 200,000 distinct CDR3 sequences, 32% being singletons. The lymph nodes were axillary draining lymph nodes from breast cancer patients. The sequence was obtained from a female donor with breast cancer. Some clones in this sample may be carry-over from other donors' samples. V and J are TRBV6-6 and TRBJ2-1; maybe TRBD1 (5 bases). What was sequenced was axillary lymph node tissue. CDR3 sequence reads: CASSSPGRREQFF. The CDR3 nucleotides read TGTGCCAGCAGTTCCCCAGGGCGAAGGGAGCAGTTCTTC.